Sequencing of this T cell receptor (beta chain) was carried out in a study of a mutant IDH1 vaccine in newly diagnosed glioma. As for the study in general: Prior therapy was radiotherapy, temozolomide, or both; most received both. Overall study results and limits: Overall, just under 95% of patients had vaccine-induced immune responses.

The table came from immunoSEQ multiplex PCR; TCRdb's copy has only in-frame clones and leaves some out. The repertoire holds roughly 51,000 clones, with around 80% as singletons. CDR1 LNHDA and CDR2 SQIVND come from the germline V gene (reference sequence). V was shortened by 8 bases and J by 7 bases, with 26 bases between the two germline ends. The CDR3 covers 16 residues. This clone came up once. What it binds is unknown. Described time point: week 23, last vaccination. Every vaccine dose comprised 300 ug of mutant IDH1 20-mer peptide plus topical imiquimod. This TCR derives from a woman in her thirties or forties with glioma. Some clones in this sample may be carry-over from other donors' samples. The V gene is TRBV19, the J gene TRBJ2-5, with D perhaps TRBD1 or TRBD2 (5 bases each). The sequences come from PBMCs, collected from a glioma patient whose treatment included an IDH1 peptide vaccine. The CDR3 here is CASRSHRDGDSGTQYF. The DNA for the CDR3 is TGTGCCAGTCGTTCACACCGGGACGGCGATTCAGGGACCCAGTACTTC.